The next 10 T cell receptor beta chains were all read from a single sample in a study of spatial heterogeneity in lung cancer. As to time point: sample taken at primary tumor resection. TCRdb fed the 5' RACE reads into MiXCR, producing one record per CDR3 protein. The sample shows 90,000 to 95,000 distinct CDR3 sequences, roughly 12% of them seen only once. This sample comprised PBMCs, obtained at surgery. The receptors were sampled from a male donor with early-stage non-small cell lung cancer.

The chain combines TRBV5-6 with TRBJ2-1; perhaps TRBD2 as D (6 bases). V lost 4 bases, J lost 0 bases, and 14 bases lay in between. The CDR3 covers 16 residues. CDR1 and CDR2 (germline): SGHDT, YYEEEE. CDR3 region: CASSPGAGSSYNEQFF. As DNA, the CDR3 is TGTGCCAGCAGCCCGGGCGCGGGAAGCTCCTACAATGAGCAGTTCTTC. Filled out from reference TRBV5-6 and TRBJ2-1, the complete variable domain reads DAGVTQSPTHLIKTRGQQVTLRCSPKSGHDTVSWYQQALGQGPQFIFQYYEEEERQRGNFPDRFSGHQFPNYSSELNVNALLLGDSALYLCASSPGAGSSYNEQFFGPGTRLTVL.

This clonotype was picked up a small number of times. The chain is built from TRBV6-6 and TRBJ2-3; 16 nucleotides line up with TRBD2. V was clipped by 7 bases and J by 4 bases; unmatched bases: 11. Germline V gene lookup returns CDR1 MNHNY and CDR2 SVGAGI (reference sequence). The CDR3 has 18 residues. CDR3 region: CASNALGLAGGQADTQYF. CDR3 nucleotide sequence: TGTGCCAGCAACGCGCTGGGACTAGCGGGGGGGCAGGCAGATACGCAGTATTTT.

This clonotype was seen many times. The gene calls are TRBV27 and TRBJ1-6; D remains ambiguous. The V gene's germline CDR1 is MNHEY and CDR2 SMNVEV (reference sequence). Trimming pared 4 bases from V and 7 bases from J, leaving 14 bases between. The CDR3 has 15 residues. CDR3 in amino acids: CASSSLGDLNSPLHF. The CDR3 DNA is TGTGCCAGCAGTTCCCTGGGCGATTTGAATTCACCCCTCCACTTT.

This clonotype was recorded a few times. The gene calls are TRBV20-1 and TRBJ1-5; the D is unclear. From germline, CDR1 is DFQATT and CDR2 SNEGSKA (reference sequence). The CDR3 is 15 residues long. V lost 6 bases to trimming and J lost 0 bases, with 15 bases between them. The CDR3 DNA reads TGCAGTGCCCACACTGTCCTGAATAGCAATCAGCCCCAGCATTTT. Translation: CSAHTVLNSNQPQHF.

This clonotype showed up just a few times. This chain uses TRBV7-9 with TRBJ2-5; D tentatively reads TRBD1 or TRBD2 (6 bases each). CDR1 and CDR2 from the germline V gene are SEHNR and FQNEAQ (reference sequence). The V end lost 5 bases, the J end lost 2 bases, and 9 bases lay between the germline ends. This CDR3 has 13 amino acids. CDR3 sequence reads: CASSRGQQETQYF. In DNA, the CDR3 is TGTGCCAGCAGCCGGGGGCAACAAGAGACCCAGTACTTC.

This clonotype was counted only a few times. The chain links TRBV20-1 to TRBJ2-7; a weak D match, TRBD2 (7 bases). CDR1 and CDR2 from the germline V gene are DFQATT and SNEGSKA (reference sequence). Trimming took off 5 bases at V and 0 bases at J, with 17 bases between the two ends. This CDR3 comprises 15 residues. The DNA for the CDR3 is TGCAGTGCTGATGGGGGGGCGCTGAGCTCCTACGAGCAGTACTTC. Protein product: CSADGGALSSYEQYF.

This chain connects TRBV7-8 to TRBJ2-3; tentatively, D is TRBD2 (6 bases). V was trimmed by 4 bases and J by 5 bases, leaving 19 bases between them. Looked up from germline, CDR1 is SGHVS and CDR2 is FQNEAQ. The CDR3 totals 16 residues. CDR3 sequence reads: CASSSLTGEARDTQYF. CDR3 coding DNA: TGTGCCAGCAGCTCCCTAACGGGAGAGGCAAGAGATACGCAGTATTTT. The full variable domain, in which reference TRBV7-8 and TRBJ2-3 provide the parts outside the CDR3, is GAGVSQSPRYKVAKRGQDVALRCDPISGHVSLFWYQQALGQGPEFLTYFQNEAQLDKSGLPSDRFFAERPEGSVSTLKIQRTQQEDSAVYLCASSSLTGEARDTQYFGPGTRLTVL.

This clonotype has ten or more counts. In nucleotides, the CDR3 is TGTGCCAGCAGTGAATCAGGGTATCAGCCCCAGCATTTT. This sequence encodes CASSESGYQPQHF. The chain recombines TRBV2 with TRBJ1-5; a weak D match, TRBD1 (5 bases). The V end was cut by 2 bases, the J end by 5 bases, with 7 bases between. This CDR3 contains 13 residues. Germline CDR1 SNHLY, CDR2 FYNNEI.

In its sample, this clonotype was seen a few times. V usage is TRBV6-6 and J usage is TRBJ2-7, with TRBD2 matching 10 bases. The CDR3 runs 14 residues. Germline V gives CDR1 MNHNY, CDR2 SVGAGI (reference sequence). The junction had 6 bases not matched to a gene; V was cut back by 7 bases and J by 3 bases. The CDR3, as DNA: TGTGCCAGCATACCGACTAGCGGGCGCTACGAGCAGTACTTC. This gives the protein CASIPTSGRYEQYF.

This clonotype was seen more than once but under ten times. The V and J genes are TRBV5-4 and TRBJ2-5; D call uncertain. The CDR3 covers 13 residues. The germline gives CDR1 SGHNT, CDR2 YYREEE (reference sequence). The ends were cut back, 0 bases at V and 5 bases at J, with 8 bases in the middle. The CDR3 bases are TGTGCCAGCAGCTTGGAGTTTGAGGAGACCCAGTACTTC. It is translated as CASSLEFEETQYF.